The clone carrying this TCR beta chain is a singleton in its sample. The antigen is undetermined. A single base separates this from a much larger clone, so it may be a read error. The data stem from a study of tumor and adjacent non-tumor tissue in lung cancer. Findings and limits, study-wide: Top 100 clones took a larger repertoire share in normal lung. Compared with tumor, normal lung showed significantly lower TCR diversity.

CDR3 length: 15 residues. Germline V CDR1 and CDR2: SEHNR, FQNEAQ (reference sequence). Between the trimmed V and J ends, which lost 1 base and 0 bases, there was a span of 7 bases. A modified ARM-PCR protocol with three rounds of nested PCR amplified TCRbeta. TCRdb re-analysed the multiplex PCR reads in MiXCR, keeping a single row per CDR3 protein. The sample lists 35,000 to 50,000 distinct CDR3 sequences, around three fifths occurring once. The template was RNA from unsorted bulk tissue. This non-tumor lung sample came from over 3 cm beyond the tumor edge. This TCR derives from a man aged 50 to 60 with non-small cell lung cancer. What was sequenced was distant non-tumor lung tissue. This chain joins TRBV7-9 and TRBJ1-3; no reliable D call. CDR3 nucleotide sequence: TGTGCCAGCAGCTTAGAGGTGAACTCTGGAAACACCATATATTTT. This translates into CASSLEVNSGNTIYF.